The next 26 T cell receptor beta chains were all read from a single sample in a study of human T cells and chemical hapten exposure. TCRdb reprocessed the RACE reads with MiXCR, giving one entry per CDR3 protein. In the table there are 95,000 to 150,000 distinct CDR3 sequences, around 10% of which are singletons. This sample's time point: patch test 3, about 24 weeks after DPC sensitization. As for treatment: therapeutic diphenylcyclopropenone sensitization with weekly scalp DPC. The sequencing used whole blood, collected in connection with sensitization to the hapten diphenylcyclopropenone (DPC). The receptors here all came from a woman between 45 and 60 years old with alopecia areata. Some clones in this sample may be carry-over from other donors' samples.

At least ten counts were recorded for this clonotype. V usage is TRBV29-1 and J usage is TRBJ2-3, with a possible D match to TRBD2 (5 bases). Germline V gene data show CDR1 as SQVTM and CDR2 as ANQGSEA. Deletions cut 7 bases from V and 6 bases from J, with 14 bases between. The CDR3 sequence is 12 residues long. The CDR3 loop is CSAGEGTDTQYF. The CDR3 coding sequence is TGCAGCGCTGGTGAGGGTACGGATACGCAGTATTTT.

The chain combines TRBV24-1 with TRBJ1-1; D unclear. The germline V and J ends were trimmed by 3 bases and 1 base, with 5 bases remaining between them. This CDR3 region has 13 residues. Germline loops: CDR1 KGHDR, CDR2 SFDVKD. The DNA of the CDR3 is TGTGCCACCAGTGATCGACAGAACACTGAAGCTTTCTTT. It is translated as CATSDRQNTEAFF.

This clonotype appeared a few times. This chain connects TRBV20-1 to TRBJ2-5, with TRBD1 matching 10 bases. CDR3 length: 13 residues. Germline V gene lookup returns CDR1 DFQATT and CDR2 SNEGSKA (reference sequence). J gave up 3 bases and V 6 bases, and 4 bases lay outside the gene matches. CDR3 DNA: TGCAGTGCCACGGGACAGGGGAAAGAGACCCAGTACTTC. Protein: CSATGQGKETQYF.

This clonotype appeared many times. This chain links TRBV29-1 with TRBJ2-1, with 8 bases that match TRBD2. Germline loops: CDR1 SQVTM, CDR2 ANQGSEA. Trimming removed 7 bases from V and 7 bases from J; junction bases left unmatched: 9. The CDR3 spans 13 residues. CDR3 DNA sequence: TGCAGCGCTCCGGGGACTAGTTGGAATGAGCAGTTCTTC. It yields the protein CSAPGTSWNEQFF.

This clonotype was counted a few times. The chain employs TRBV9 and TRBJ2-7; D not resolved. The CDR3 is 15 residues long. Per germline, CDR1 SGDLS and CDR2 YYNGEE. Trimming left V 0 bases short and J 0 bases short, with 10 bases between. CDR3 amino acids: CASSVDGTSSYEQYF. CDR3 nucleotide sequence: TGTGCCAGCAGCGTAGACGGTACCAGCTCCTACGAGCAGTACTTC.

V gene TRBV6-1 combines with J gene TRBJ2-1; unclear D gene. The germline V gene has CDR1 MNHNS and CDR2 SASEGT. V was trimmed by 4 bases and J by 0 bases, leaving 10 bases between them. The CDR3 sequence is 15 residues long. The CDR3 DNA reads as TGTGCCAGCAGTGTATCGGTTGGCTCCTACAATGAGCAGTTCTTC. Its protein is CASSVSVGSYNEQFF.

V usage is TRBV25-1 and J usage is TRBJ2-7, with 9 bases fitting TRBD1. The germline CDR1 and CDR2 sequences are MGHDK and SYGVNS. The CDR3 contains 14 residues. J lost 9 bases, V lost 5 bases, and 11 bases had no gene match. Written as DNA, the CDR3 is TGTGCCAGCAGTTCGGGACAGGGCCTCATGGGGCAGTACTTC. Its translation: CASSSGQGLMGQYF.

The chain carries TRBV6-5 and TRBJ1-1; 8 bases map to TRBD1. The CDR3 length is 12 residues. Germline V gives CDR1 MNHEY, CDR2 SVGAGI. With 4 bases clipped from V and 10 bases from J, the junction kept 5 bases outside the gene matches. CDR3 loop: CASSFTGGGAFF. The CDR3 DNA is TGTGCCAGCAGTTTTACAGGGGGGGGAGCTTTCTTT.

The J gene is TRBJ2-6, the V gene TRBV7-2; either TRBD1 or TRBD2 may fit D (6 bases each). V gave up 5 bases and J gave up 1 base, with 21 bases separating them. CDR3 length equals 19 residues. Germline CDR1 is SGHTA and CDR2 is FQGNSA. CDR3 sequence: CASSQRGTSPGSGANVLTF. Here the CDR3 DNA reads TGTGCCAGCAGCCAGAGGGGGACTTCCCCAGGTTCTGGGGCCAACGTCCTGACTTTC.

The sample holds a few counts of this clonotype. V usage is TRBV29-1 and J usage is TRBJ2-5; a possible D gene is TRBD2 (5 bases). Germline CDR1 and CDR2: SQVTM and ANQGSEA. The CDR3 runs to 11 residues. Trimming took off 7 bases at V and 4 bases at J, with 10 bases between the two ends. The CDR3 region has the DNA TGCAGCGCGGACTTTTTAGAGACCCAGTACTTC. Amino acids: CSADFLETQYF.

This sequence joins TRBV3-1 and TRBJ1-2; D gene uncertain. CDR3 length: 13 residues. Germline V gene lookup returns CDR1 LGHDT and CDR2 YNNKEL (reference sequence). Trimming shortened V by 1 base and J by 6 bases, and 9 bases separated the two germline ends. This chain's CDR3 is CASSQVGWDGYTF. The CDR3, as DNA: TGTGCCAGCAGCCAAGTGGGATGGGATGGCTACACCTTC. The full variable domain, in which reference TRBV3-1 and TRBJ1-2 provide the parts outside the CDR3, is DTAVSQTPKYLVTQMGNDKSIKCEQNLGHDTMYWYKQDSKKFLKIMFSYNNKELIINETVPNRFSPKSPDKAHLNLHINSLELGDSAVYFCASSQVGWDGYTFGSGTRLTVV.

This clonotype was seen more than once but under ten times. The CDR3 protein is CSARINSPSGANVLTF. The CDR3 DNA reads TGCAGCGCCAGAATTAACTCGCCCTCTGGGGCCAACGTCCTGACTTTC. V is TRBV29-1 and J is TRBJ2-6; no clear D gene. The CDR3 loop spans 16 amino acids. The V and J ends lost 7 bases and 0 bases respectively, with 16 bases between them. Germline CDR1 SQVTM, CDR2 ANQGSEA. Supplemented by reference TRBV29-1 and TRBJ2-6, the full variable domain reads SAVISQKPSRDICQRGTSLTIQCQVDSQVTMMFWYRQQPGQSLTLIATANQGSEATYESGFVIDKFPISRPNLTFSTLTVSNMSPEDSSIYLCSARINSPSGANVLTFGAGSRLTVL.

The genes are TRBV21-1 and TRBJ2-1; the D call in the table, TRBD1, was not verified against the DNA. TRBV21-1 is given as a pseudogene. This CDR3 region has 12 residues. The CDR3 region is CASSPHRGREFF. The CDR3 DNA reads TGTGCCAGCAGCCCCCATAGGGGTCGCGAGTTCTTC.

V gene TRBV27 combines with J gene TRBJ2-7; D possibly matches TRBD1 or TRBD2 (6 bases each). CDR1 MNHEY and CDR2 SMNVEV come from the germline V gene (reference sequence). This CDR3 has 14 amino acids. V was cut by 4 bases and J by 7 bases, with 17 bases left in between. The CDR3 sequence is CASSSYPGAEEQYF. The DNA of the CDR3 is TGTGCCAGCAGTTCATACCCGGGGGCCGAAGAGCAGTACTTC.

The V gene is TRBV7-9, the J gene TRBJ1-1; no reliable D call. CDR1 is SEHNR, CDR2 FQNEAQ, per germline (reference sequence). This CDR3 is 13 amino acids long. Trimming took off 4 bases at V and 8 bases at J, with 14 bases between the two ends. The DNA for the CDR3 is TGTGCCAGCAGCTCCCCTACACCCCTGGAAGCTTTCTTT. Translated, it gives CASSSPTPLEAFF.

The gene calls are TRBV7-2 and TRBJ2-3; 10 nucleotides match TRBD2. The J segment lost 1 base and the V segment lost 5 bases, leaving 12 bases of the junction unmatched. There are 18 residues in the CDR3. Germline-derived CDR1 and CDR2 are SGHTA and FQGNSA. The CDR3 sequence is CASSRGLAPAGGTDTQYF. The CDR3 nucleotides are TGTGCCAGCAGCCGGGGACTAGCGCCGGCGGGGGGCACAGATACGCAGTATTTT.

The chain couples TRBV2 to TRBJ1-5; 10 bases map to TRBD1. Germline V gives CDR1 SNHLY, CDR2 FYNNEI. The CDR3 has 14 residues. Trimming at V came to 6 bases and at J to 6 bases, leaving 5 bases not matched to a gene. The CDR3 loop is CASRGDRGGQPQHF. The CDR3 region has the DNA TGTGCCAGCAGGGGGGACAGGGGAGGTCAGCCCCAGCATTTT.

The table lists this clonotype with a few counts. This sequence joins TRBV7-8 and TRBJ2-1; D could derive from TRBD1 or TRBD2 (5 bases each). The V gene's germline CDR1 is SGHVS and CDR2 FQNEAQ. The V and J ends lost 5 bases and 8 bases respectively, with 19 bases between them. This CDR3 is 15 amino acids long. The CDR3 loop is CASSRDPGAPHEQFF. The CDR3 DNA is TGTGCCAGCAGCCGTGACCCCGGGGCCCCCCATGAGCAGTTCTTC.

This clonotype was detected only a few times. The J gene is TRBJ2-7, the V gene TRBV29-1; a possible D gene is TRBD1 (5 bases). The CDR3 totals 13 residues. The germline CDR1 and CDR2 sequences are SQVTM and ANQGSEA. V was shortened by 0 bases and J by 2 bases, with 8 bases between the two germline ends. The CDR3 spells CSVEEEQAYEQYF. The CDR3 region has the DNA TGCAGCGTTGAAGAAGAACAGGCCTACGAGCAGTACTTC.

This clonotype has more than one count but fewer than ten. The chain carries TRBV6-2 or TRBV6-3 and TRBJ1-5; 7 nucleotides match TRBD1. Germline V gene sequence: CDR1 MNHEY, CDR2 SVGEGT. CDR3 length: 15 residues. The J segment lost 2 bases and the V segment lost 6 bases, leaving 7 bases of the junction unmatched. CDR3 DNA sequence: TGTGCCAGCAGGGGTCGGGACAGTCGCAATCAGCCCCAGCATTTT. Residues: CASRGRDSRNQPQHF.

This chain links TRBV20-1 with TRBJ2-1; D may be TRBD1 or TRBD2 (6 bases each). V was pared by 5 bases and J by 7 bases, with 18 bases between. The V gene's germline CDR1 is DFQATT and CDR2 SNEGSKA (reference sequence). The CDR3 loop spans 14 amino acids. The CDR3 nucleotides read TGCAGTGCTCTTCTGACTAGGGGGAGAAATGAGCAGTTCTTC. Amino acids: CSALLTRGRNEQFF.

This clonotype was seen only a few times. V gene TRBV2 combines with J gene TRBJ2-1; 14 bases align to TRBD2. V dropped 10 bases and J dropped 2; count of bases not matched to a gene: 10. The CDR3 is 17 amino acids. CDR1 and CDR2 from the germline V gene are SNHLY and FYNNEI. The CDR3 here is CATPGTSGRSAYNEQFF. Written as DNA, the CDR3 is TGTGCCACCCCCGGGACTAGCGGGAGATCGGCCTACAATGAGCAGTTCTTC.

The rearrangement links TRBV29-1 to TRBJ2-7; D unresolved. Trimming removed 4 bases from V and 2 bases from J, with 9 bases in between. CDR1 is SQVTM, CDR2 ANQGSEA, per germline. This CDR3 spans 12 amino acids. CDR3 in amino acids: CSVGEYTYEQYF. The CDR3 DNA reads TGCAGCGTTGGTGAATATACCTACGAGCAGTACTTC.

The table lists this clonotype with a few counts. The chain links TRBV28 to TRBJ2-3; D might be TRBD2 (6 bases). The germline CDR1 and CDR2 sequences are MDHEN and SYDVKM. This CDR3 is built from 18 residues. Trimming stripped 5 bases from V and 6 bases from J, with 27 bases between. In DNA, the CDR3 is TGTGCCAGCAGTCCGGCCCCCCTAGCGATATCAGGGAGGGATACGCAGTATTTT. This gives the protein CASSPAPLAISGRDTQYF.

The rearrangement links TRBV27 to TRBJ2-1; 10 positions match TRBD2. The CDR3 spans 16 residues. Germline CDR1 reads MNHEY; CDR2 reads SMNVEV (reference sequence). V dropped 1 base and J dropped 9; count of bases not matched to a gene: 9. The CDR3 loop is CASSLYPSGGRGEQFF. CDR3 coding DNA: TGTGCCAGCAGTTTATATCCTAGCGGGGGCCGGGGTGAGCAGTTCTTC.

The V call is TRBV29-1, the J call TRBJ2-7, with 12 positions matching TRBD2. CDR3 length: 12 residues. After removal of 6 bases from V and 5 bases from J, the junction contained 2 bases not matched to a gene. Germline CDR1 reads SQVTM; CDR2 reads ANQGSEA. The CDR3 coding sequence is TGCAGCGTCCGGACTAGCGGGAACGAGCAGTACTTC. This sequence encodes CSVRTSGNEQYF.